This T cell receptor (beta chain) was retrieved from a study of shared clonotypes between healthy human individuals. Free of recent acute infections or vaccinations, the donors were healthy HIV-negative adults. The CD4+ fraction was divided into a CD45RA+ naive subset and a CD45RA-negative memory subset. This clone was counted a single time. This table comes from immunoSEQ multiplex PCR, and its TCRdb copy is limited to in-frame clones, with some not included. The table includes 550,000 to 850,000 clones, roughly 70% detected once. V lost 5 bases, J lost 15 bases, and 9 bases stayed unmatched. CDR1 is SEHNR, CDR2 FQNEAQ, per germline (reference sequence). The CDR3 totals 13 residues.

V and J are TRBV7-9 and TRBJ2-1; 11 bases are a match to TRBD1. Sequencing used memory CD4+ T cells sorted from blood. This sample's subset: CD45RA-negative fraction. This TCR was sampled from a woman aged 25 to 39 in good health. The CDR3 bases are TGTGCCAGCAGCCCTGATACCGGGACAGGGGGGTTCTTC. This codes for CASSPDTGTGGFF.